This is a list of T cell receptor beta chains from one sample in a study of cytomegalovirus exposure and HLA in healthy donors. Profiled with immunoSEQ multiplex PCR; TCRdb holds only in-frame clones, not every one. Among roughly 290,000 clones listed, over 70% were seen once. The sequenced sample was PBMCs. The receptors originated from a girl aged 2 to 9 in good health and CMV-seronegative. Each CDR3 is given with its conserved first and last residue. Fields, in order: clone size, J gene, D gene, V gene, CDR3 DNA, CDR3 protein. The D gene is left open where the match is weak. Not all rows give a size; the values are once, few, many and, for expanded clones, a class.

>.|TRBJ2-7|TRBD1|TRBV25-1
TGTGCCAGCAGTGCATTATGGGGACAGCCATACGAGCAGTACTTC
CASSALWGQPYEQYF
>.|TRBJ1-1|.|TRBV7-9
TGTGCCAGCAGCTTACTCCACACTGAAGCTTTCTTT
CASSLLHTEAFF
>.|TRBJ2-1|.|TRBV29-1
TGCAGCGTTGGGCCTGGACAGAAGTACAATGAGCAGTTCTTC
CSVGPGQKYNEQFF
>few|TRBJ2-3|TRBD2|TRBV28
TGTGCCAGCAGTCTCCGGGGGGGCCCGGATACGCAGTATTTT
CASSLRGGPDTQYF
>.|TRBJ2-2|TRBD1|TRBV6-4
TGTGCCAGCAGTGAGGGTTGGGACAGGCTCACCGGGGAGCTGTTTTTT
CASSEGWDRLTGELFF
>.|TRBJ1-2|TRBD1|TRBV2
TGTGCCAGCAGAAGACAGGGTCGCTATGGCTACACCTTC
CASRRQGRYGYTF
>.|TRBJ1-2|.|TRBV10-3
TGTGCCATCTATCCCGACAGAAGTACTAACTATGGCTACACCTTC
CAIYPDRSTNYGYTF
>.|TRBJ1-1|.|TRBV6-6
TGTGCCAGCAGGACAGGATCAAACACTGAAGCTTTCTTT
CASRTGSNTEAFF
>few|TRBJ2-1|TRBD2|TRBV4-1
TGCGCCAGCAGCCAAGTTGCGGGAGAGCTCAATGAGCAGTTCTTC
CASSQVAGELNEQFF
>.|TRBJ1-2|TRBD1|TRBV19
TGTGCCAGTAAACAGGGGCCTCGGAACTCTGGCTACACCTTC
CASKQGPRNSGYTF
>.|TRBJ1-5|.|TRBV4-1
TGCGCCAGCAGCCAAAAGGGGGTCAATCAGCCCCAGCATTTT
CASSQKGVNQPQHF
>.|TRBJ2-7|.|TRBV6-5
TGTGCCAGCACCACCGCGGGGTACCCCTACGAGCAGTACTTC
CASTTAGYPYEQYF
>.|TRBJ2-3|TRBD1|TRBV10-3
TGTGCCACTGGGCGGACAGGGCCTTACACAGATACGCAGTATTTT
CATGRTGPYTDTQYF
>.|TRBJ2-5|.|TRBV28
TGTGCCAGCAGTTTATTGGGGCGATTTAGGGCCCAGTACTTC
CASSLLGRFRAQYF
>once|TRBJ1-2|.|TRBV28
TGTGCCAGCAGTTCCGCCGGGGGGAACTATGGCTACACCTTC
CASSSAGGNYGYTF
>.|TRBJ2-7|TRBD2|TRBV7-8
TGTGCCAGCAGCCTGGGACTAGCGGCCTCCTACGAGCAGTACTTC
CASSLGLAASYEQYF
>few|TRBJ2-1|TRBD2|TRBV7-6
TGTGCCAGCAGCGAGACCCGCTTAAGGACTAGCGGGAGGGATGAGCAGTTCTTC
CASSETRLRTSGRDEQFF
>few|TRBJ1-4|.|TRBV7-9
TGTGCCAGCAGCTGGGAGGGGGCAACTAATGAAAAACTGTTTTTT
CASSWEGATNEKLFF
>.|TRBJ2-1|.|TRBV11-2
TGTGCCAGCAGCTTAGGAGGAGCTCGCCAATCCTACAATGAGCAGTTCTTC
CASSLGGARQSYNEQFF
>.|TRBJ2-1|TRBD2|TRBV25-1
TGTGCCAGCGAATTAGCGGGAGAAGGCAATGGGCAGTTCTTC
CASELAGEGNGQFF
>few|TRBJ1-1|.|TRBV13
TGTGCCAGCAGCTTAACAGCCCAGAACACTGAAGCTTTCTTT
CASSLTAQNTEAFF
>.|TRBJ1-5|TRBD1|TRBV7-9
TGTGCCAGCAGCTTAGGGACAGGGGTTCTACCCCAGCATTTT
CASSLGTGVLPQHF
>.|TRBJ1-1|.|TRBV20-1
TGCAGTGCTCTGACTGATGAAGCTTTCTTT
CSALTDEAFF
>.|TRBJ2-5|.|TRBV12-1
TGTGCCAGCAGCTTTGTGGCAGGGAAGGGCCAAGAGACCCAGTACTTC
CASSFVAGKGQETQYF
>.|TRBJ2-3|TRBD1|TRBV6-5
TGTGCCAGCAGGGGCTGGACAGGCCGCACAGATACGCAGTATTTT
CASRGWTGRTDTQYF
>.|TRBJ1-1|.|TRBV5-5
TGTGCCAGCAGCTTGCGGTCTAACGTCGGGGGCACTGAAGCTTTCTTT
CASSLRSNVGGTEAFF
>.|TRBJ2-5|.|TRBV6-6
TGTGCCAGCACCCCTTTGGCAACTAGGGAGCAGTACTTC
CASTPLATREQYF
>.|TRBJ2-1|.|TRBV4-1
TGCGCCAGCAGCCGCGGGACTTCCAATGAGCAGTTCTTC
CASSRGTSNEQFF
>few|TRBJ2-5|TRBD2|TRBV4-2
TGTGCCAGCAGCCAAGATCGGGGGGGCCAAGAGACCCAGTACTTC
CASSQDRGGQETQYF
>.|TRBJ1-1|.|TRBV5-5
TGTGCCAGCAGGACTCTCCAGGGGCCGGTCACTGAAGCTTTCTTT
CASRTLQGPVTEAFF
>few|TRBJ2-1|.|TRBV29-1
TGCAGCGTTGACTTCGGGGGATCAGGGGAGCAGTTCTTC
CSVDFGGSGEQFF